This entry describes one T cell receptor (beta chain). The antigen remains undetermined. The study ran its PCR with 60 Vbeta and 13 Jbeta primers. Only in-frame clones appear in the TCRdb table, and some are missing; sequencing was by immunoSEQ multiplex PCR. Of under 200,000 clones listed, roughly 76% are singletons. The data belong to a study of cytomegalovirus exposure and HLA in healthy donors. Overall study results and limits: Investigators reported 150 to 200 TCR beta chains as tied to cytomegalovirus. In a later analysis, specific HLA alleles were associated with 15,000 to 20,000 TCR beta sequences at a 0.05 false discovery rate.

Germline CDR1 reads MNHNS; CDR2 reads SASEGT. The junction had 3 bases not matched to a gene; V was cut back by 0 bases and J by 4 bases. The CDR3 length is 15 residues. The TCR originated in a man aged 35 to 55 in good health and CMV-seropositive. The sequenced sample consisted of PBMCs. The chain has TRBV6-1 and TRBJ2-5, with 9 bases identical to TRBD2. The CDR3 nucleotides read TGTGCCAGCAGTGAAGCTGCGGGGGGGCCAGAGACCCAGTACTTC. Translation gives CASSEAAGGPETQYF.